One and the same sample provided the 25 T cell receptor beta chains below, sequenced in a study of cytomegalovirus exposure and HLA in healthy donors. With 60 Vbeta and 13 Jbeta primers, the PCR was carried out. Using immunoSEQ multiplex PCR, the repertoire was profiled, and TCRdb retains in-frame clones only, with some absent. Of over 100,000 clones in the sample, almost 75% were seen once. The sequencing sample was made of PBMCs. The origin of the receptors is a man aged 35-49 years in good health and CMV-seronegative.

The chain has TRBV10-3 and TRBJ1-1; D may be TRBD1 (5 bases). The CDR3 consists of 13 residues. From germline, CDR1 is ENHRY and CDR2 SYGVKD. V gave up 7 bases and J gave up 6 bases, with 15 bases separating them. CDR3 residues: CAITDISGAEAFF. The CDR3 DNA reads TGTGCCATCACGGACATCTCTGGGGCTGAAGCTTTCTTT.

The chain joins TRBV18 to TRBJ1-5; D possibly corresponds to TRBD1 (5 bases). The length of the CDR3 is 15 residues. Germline V gene data show CDR1 as KGHSH and CDR2 as LQKENI. Deletions cut 1 base from V and 6 bases from J, with 13 bases between. CDR3 region: CASSPQGHHGQPQHF. CDR3 nucleotides: TGTGCCAGCTCACCACAGGGGCACCATGGTCAGCCCCAGCATTTT. Looking up the rest from reference TRBV18 and TRBJ1-5 gives the full variable domain: NAGVMQNPRHLVRRRGQEARLRCSPMKGHSHVYWYRQLPEEGLKFMVYLQKENIIDESGMPKERFSAEFPKEGPSILRIQQVVRGDSAAYFCASSPQGHHGQPQHFGDGTRLSIL.

The CDR3 here is CAWSKDRAGGELFF. CDR3 nucleotides: TGTGCCTGGAGTAAGGACAGGGCGGGCGGGGAGCTGTTTTTT. The chain joins TRBV30 to TRBJ2-2; 8 nucleotides match TRBD1. This CDR3 is built from 14 residues. Per germline, CDR1 GTSNPN and CDR2 SVGIG (reference sequence). V dropped 2 bases and J dropped 7; count of bases not matched to a gene: 6.

A few counts support this clone. The genes are TRBV6-1 and TRBJ2-2; perhaps TRBD2 as D (6 bases). Germline CDR1 MNHNS, CDR2 SASEGT. The CDR3 length is 14 residues. Trimming cost V 10 bases and J 0 bases, with 12 bases left between them. CDR3: CATGRRSNTGELFF. In nucleotides, the CDR3 is TGTGCCACAGGGAGGAGATCGAACACCGGGGAGCTGTTTTTT.

The chain combines TRBV7-8 with TRBJ2-7; no definite D call. Germline CDR1 and CDR2: SGHVS and FQNEAQ. This CDR3 is 14 amino acids long. The V end was cut by 0 bases, the J end by 0 bases, with 6 bases between. This CDR3 is CASSLAPDSYEQYF. CDR3 coding DNA: TGTGCCAGCAGCTTAGCGCCAGACTCCTACGAGCAGTACTTC.

The V and J genes are TRBV27 and TRBJ2-5, with TRBD2 matching over 11 bases. The germline CDR1 and CDR2 sequences are MNHEY and SMNVEV (reference sequence). The CDR3 has 16 amino acids. V was clipped by 5 bases and J by 2 bases; unmatched bases: 7. DNA for the CDR3: TGTGCCAGCAGTCCCTCTAGCGGGGGGCCTCAAGAGACCCAGTACTTC. Encoded protein: CASSPSSGGPQETQYF.

The chain combines TRBV5-4 with TRBJ2-2; D gene uncertain. This CDR3 has 15 residues. The germline gives CDR1 SGHNT, CDR2 YYREEE (reference sequence). V dropped 0 bases and J dropped 4 bases, with 10 bases sitting between them. In nucleotides, the CDR3 is TGTGCCAGCAGCTTGGCCGGTCGGTCCACCGGGGAGCTGTTTTTT. It yields the protein CASSLAGRSTGELFF. Supplemented by reference TRBV5-4 and TRBJ2-2, the full variable domain reads ETGVTQSPTHLIKTRGQQVTLRCSSQSGHNTVSWYQQALGQGPQFIFQYYREEENGRGNFPPRFSGLQFPNYSSELNVNALELDDSALYLCASSLAGRSTGELFFGEGSRLTVL.

The J gene is TRBJ2-3, the V gene TRBV10-3; 8 nucleotides match TRBD2. Germline values: CDR1 ENHRY, CDR2 SYGVKD. J gave up 3 bases and V 4 bases, and 6 bases lay outside the gene matches. The CDR3 contains 15 residues. The CDR3 nucleotides read TGTGCCATCAGTGGGGGACTAGTTCCGACAGATACGCAGTATTTT. Translating gives CAISGGLVPTDTQYF.

This chain uses TRBV5-1 with TRBJ1-1; 12 nucleotides align to TRBD1. The CDR3 totals 16 residues. With V trimmed by 9 bases and J by 3 bases, 12 bases remained unmatched. Germline V CDR1 and CDR2: SGHRS, YFSETQ. The CDR3 nucleotides are TGCGCCACGGGGACAGGGGGCGTACATGGGGACACTGAAGCTTTCTTT. This gives the protein CATGTGGVHGDTEAFF.

The chain links TRBV30 to TRBJ1-5; D gene ambiguous. V was shortened by 1 base and J by 5 bases, with 12 bases between the two germline ends. This CDR3 comprises 14 residues. CDR1 and CDR2 from the germline V gene are GTSNPN and SVGIG (reference sequence). CDR3: CAWSGRGNDQPQHF. In DNA, the CDR3 is TGTGCCTGGAGTGGCCGAGGTAACGATCAGCCCCAGCATTTT.

The gene calls are TRBV29-1 and TRBJ2-1; D is uncertain. V was shortened by 5 bases and J by 1 base, with 6 bases between the two germline ends. Germline-derived CDR1 and CDR2 are SQVTM and ANQGSEA. CDR3 length equals 12 residues. The CDR3 protein is CSVITSYNEQFF. The CDR3 coding sequence is TGCAGCGTTATAACTTCCTACAATGAGCAGTTCTTC.

There are a few counts of this clone. The chain recombines TRBV6-1 with TRBJ1-5; the D is unclear. V gave up 4 bases and J gave up 11 bases, with 12 bases separating them. In germline, CDR1 is MNHNS, CDR2 SASEGT. The CDR3 contains 12 residues. CDR3: CASSAPQRTQHF. In DNA form, the CDR3 reads TGTGCCAGCAGTGCCCCCCAGAGGACCCAGCATTTT.

In the case of this clone: One end of the junction varies from germline; a read error may be responsible. The V and J genes are TRBV7-7 and TRBJ2-5, with D maybe TRBD1 (6 bases). The germline V gene has CDR1 SSHAT and CDR2 FNYEAQ (reference sequence). The CDR3 totals 16 residues. The CDR3 is CASSLNSGGGKETQYF. The CDR3 DNA reads as TGTGCTAGCAGCTTAAATAGTGGGGGCGGTAAGGAGACCCAGTACTTC.

The chain uses TRBV10-3 and TRBJ1-2; TRBD1 matches 8 bases. The CDR3 is 13 residues long. The germline gives CDR1 ENHRY, CDR2 SYGVKD. The V and J ends lost 3 bases and 8 bases, in that order; junction bases with no gene match: 5. CDR3 protein: CAISDRQGSGYTF. The CDR3, as DNA: TGTGCCATCAGTGATCGACAGGGGAGCGGCTACACCTTC.

V usage is TRBV10-1 and J usage is TRBJ1-4; 8 bases align to TRBD1. V trimming: 7 bases; J trimming: 8 bases; junction bases outside the gene matches: 9. Germline-derived CDR1 and CDR2 are WNHNN and SYGVQD (reference sequence). The CDR3 sequence is 14 residues long. The CDR3 loop reads CASTTGRDREKLFF. The CDR3 DNA follows: TGCGCCAGCACCACAGGGAGGGACAGGGAAAAACTGTTTTTT.

The rearrangement links TRBV2 to TRBJ2-7; D might be TRBD1 (6 bases). The CDR3 spans 14 residues. In germline, CDR1 is SNHLY, CDR2 FYNNEI. Trimming left V 6 bases short and J 0 bases short, with 12 bases between. The CDR3, as DNA: TGTGCCAGCAGCTTAGGACAGCGCTCCTACGAGCAGTACTTC. Protein product: CASSLGQRSYEQYF. Together with reference TRBV2 and TRBJ2-7, the CDR3 gives the full variable domain: EPEVTQTPSHQVTQMGQEVILRCVPISNHLYFYWYRQILGQKVEFLVSFYNNEISEKSEIFDDQFSVERPDGSNFTLKIRSTKLEDSAMYFCASSLGQRSYEQYFGPGTRLTVT.

The V and J genes are TRBV4-3 and TRBJ2-2, with D possibly being TRBD1 (6 bases). Trimming removed 4 bases at V and 8 bases at J, with 11 bases between. CDR3 length: 13 residues. Germline CDR1 LGHNA, CDR2 YSLEER. The CDR3 bases are TGCGCCAGCAGCCCAGGGGAATCGGGGGAGCTGTTTTTT. It is translated as CASSPGESGELFF.

The rearrangement joins TRBV30 to TRBJ1-2, with a tentative D call TRBD1 (5 bases). V lost 4 bases, J lost 4 bases, and 19 bases lay in between. There are 15 residues in the CDR3. CDR1 and CDR2 (germline): GTSNPN, SVGIG (reference sequence). Here the CDR3 DNA reads TGTGCCTGGACAGGCAGGGAACCCTTTCGCTATGGCTACACCTTC. Its translation: CAWTGREPFRYGYTF.

This sequence joins TRBV7-2 and TRBJ2-1; D unclear. The CDR3 runs 15 residues. Germline-derived CDR1 and CDR2 are SGHTA and FQGNSA. V dropped 5 bases and J dropped 7 bases, with 18 bases sitting between them. CDR3 protein: CASSPHQRVWNEQFF. The CDR3 coding sequence is TGTGCCAGCAGCCCACACCAACGGGTGTGGAATGAGCAGTTCTTC.

This clone was observed a handful of times. The CDR3 is CASSRDRDQFF. The DNA for the CDR3 is TGTGCCAGCAGCCGCGACAGGGACCAGTTCTTT. The chain is built from TRBV6-6 and TRBJ1-1; 7 positions match TRBD1. The CDR3 covers 11 residues. CDR1 and CDR2 (germline): MNHNY, SVGAGI (reference sequence). Trimming took 6 bases from V and 14 from J; bases not matched to a gene: 9.

The rearrangement uses TRBV5-1 and TRBJ1-4, with D possibly TRBD1 on 5 matching bases. Trimming removed 2 bases from V and 8 bases from J, with 13 bases in between. The CDR3 extends over 14 amino acids. CDR1 SGHRS and CDR2 YFSETQ come from the germline V gene. The CDR3 DNA sequence: TGCGCCAGCAGCTTTCAATCGGGGGAGGAAAAACTGTTTTTT. It is translated as CASSFQSGEEKLFF.

This sequence joins TRBV5-6 and TRBJ1-2, with D perhaps TRBD1 (6 bases). V shed 5 bases and J shed 5 bases, with 13 bases lying between them. The CDR3 spans 13 residues. Germline lookup yields CDR1 SGHDT and CDR2 YYEEEE. The CDR3 loop is CASRLQGEYGYTF. Written as DNA, the CDR3 is TGTGCCAGCAGGTTACAGGGCGAATATGGCTACACCTTC.

The V and J genes are TRBV7-9 and TRBJ1-3; D unclear. The germline V and J ends were trimmed by 1 base and 4 bases, with 8 bases remaining between them. This CDR3 spans 14 amino acids. CDR1 and CDR2 from the germline V gene are SEHNR and FQNEAQ (reference sequence). CDR3 coding DNA: TGTGCCAGCAGCTTAGGACACAGCGGAAACACCATATATTTT. Amino acid sequence: CASSLGHSGNTIYF.

This clone was recorded only once. The chain carries TRBV4-2 and TRBJ1-1, with TRBD1 matching 7 bases. Losses at the gene ends were 0 bases for V and 1 base for J; bases not matched to a gene: 5. The CDR3 has 16 residues. In germline, CDR1 is LGHNA, CDR2 YNFKEQ. CDR3 in amino acids: CASSQDLKGANTEAFF. CDR3 nucleotides: TGTGCCAGCAGCCAAGATCTAAAGGGGGCGAACACTGAAGCTTTCTTT.

Only a few counts were recorded for this clone. In DNA form, the CDR3 reads TGTGCCAGCAGCTTAGAGCGGGGGGGGATCACAGATACGCAGTATTTT. Amino acid sequence: CASSLERGGITDTQYF. This chain connects TRBV7-9 to TRBJ2-3; TRBD2 aligns across 10 bases. The CDR3 loop spans 16 amino acids. Germline CDR1 is SEHNR and CDR2 is FQNEAQ (reference sequence). With 1 base clipped from V and 2 bases from J, the junction kept 3 bases outside the gene matches.